This TCR beta chain was retrieved from a study of T-cell reconstitution after alpha-beta-depleted transplantation in children. Using unique molecular identifiers, the investigators prepared the TCRbeta library. One entry per CDR3 protein results from TCRdb running MiXCR on the PCR reads. In the table there are roughly 500,000 distinct CDR3 sequences, about 30% of which are singletons. V was pared by 6 bases and J by 3 bases, with 6 bases between. The length of the CDR3 is 11 residues. Germline V CDR1 and CDR2: MNHNS, SASEGT. The source material was PBMCs from the stem cell graft donor, sampled from the stem cell graft. This receptor was identified in a human donor who donated a stem cell graft to a child with aplastic anemia. The chain combines TRBV6-1 with TRBJ2-7, with D possibly being TRBD1 (6 bases). The CDR3 spells CASRDSYEQYF. The CDR3 nucleotides are TGTGCCAGCAGGGACAGCTACGAGCAGTACTTC.